This entry lists 12 T cell receptor beta chains sequenced from one sample in a study of STAT5B mutations in CD4+ large granular lymphocyte leukemia. Some clones are missing from TCRdb's copy, which holds only in-frame ones; the method was immunoSEQ multiplex PCR. The data contain about 35,000 clones, roughly 65% of them seen just once; the ten biggest clones take up roughly 1.6%. The specimen was CD4+ T cells from blood buffy coats. The source of these receptors is a human donor in good health.

The J gene is TRBJ2-5, the V gene TRBV19; unclear D gene. Between the trimmed V and J ends, which lost 5 bases and 1 base, there was a span of 11 bases. The CDR3 sequence is 14 residues long. Germline values: CDR1 LNHDA, CDR2 SQIVND (reference sequence). The CDR3 DNA is TGTGCCAGTAGTCCCCAGACAACCCAAGAGACCCAGTACTTC. It yields the protein CASSPQTTQETQYF.

This clone was seen only a few times. At the DNA level, this CDR3 is encoded by other sequences in the same sample as well. The V call is TRBV5-1, the J call TRBJ2-7, with 8 nucleotides matching TRBD1. J lost 2 bases, V lost 4 bases, and 5 bases had no gene match. Germline values: CDR1 SGHRS, CDR2 YFSETQ. The CDR3 extends over 14 amino acids. CDR3 coding DNA: TGCGCCAGCAGCCCGGACAGGGTTCCCTACGAGCAGTACTTC. As protein: CASSPDRVPYEQYF.

This clone was observed a few times. The chain couples TRBV19 to TRBJ2-7, with D perhaps assigned TRBD1 or TRBD2 (7 bases each). V lost 5 bases and J lost 6, with 14 bases in between. Germline V lookup: CDR1 LNHDA, CDR2 SQIVND (reference sequence). The CDR3 is 13 residues long. The CDR3 DNA reads as TGTGCCAGTAGTGCGCAGGGGGGGTTCGAGCAGTACTTC. Its translation is CASSAQGGFEQYF.

This clone was seen only a few times. The chain links TRBV11-2 to TRBJ1-1; no firm D call. Germline V gene data show CDR1 as SGHAT and CDR2 as FQNNGV. The V and J ends lost 5 bases and 5 bases respectively, with 6 bases between them. The CDR3 spans 11 residues. CDR3 sequence (DNA): TGTGCCAGCAGCGTTCAAACTGAAGCTTTCTTT. This encodes CASSVQTEAFF.

This clone was detected a few times. This rearrangement joins TRBV2 to TRBJ1-5; TRBD1 matches at 7 bases. CDR3 length: 14 residues. CDR1 and CDR2 (germline): SNHLY, FYNNEI. Trimming at V came to 4 bases and at J to 6 bases, leaving 6 bases not matched to a gene. The CDR3 is CASSVGQGGQPQHF. CDR3 coding DNA: TGTGCCAGCAGTGTAGGGCAGGGGGGTCAGCCCCAGCATTTT. Variable domain in full (rest from reference TRBV2 and TRBJ1-5): EPEVTQTPSHQVTQMGQEVILRCVPISNHLYFYWYRQILGQKVEFLVSFYNNEISEKSEIFDDQFSVERPDGSNFTLKIRSTKLEDSAMYFCASSVGQGGQPQHFGDGTRLSIL.

The chain couples TRBV7-2 to TRBJ1-1; 7 positions agree with TRBD1. The CDR3 is 13 residues long. The germline V gene has CDR1 SGHTA and CDR2 FQGNSA. With 6 bases clipped from V and 3 bases from J, the junction kept 4 bases outside the gene matches. The DNA of the CDR3 is TGTGCCAGCAGAGCCACAGGGGACACTGAAGCTTTCTTT. The encoded protein is CASRATGDTEAFF.

This clone occurred a few times. The rearrangement links TRBV5-8 to TRBJ1-1; no clear D gene. Germline values: CDR1 SGHTS, CDR2 YDEGEE. Trimming shortened V by 0 bases and J by 5 bases, and 11 bases separated the two germline ends. CDR3 length equals 14 residues. CDR3: CASSLGLGRTEAFF. CDR3 sequence (DNA): TGTGCCAGCAGCTTGGGACTCGGGAGGACTGAAGCTTTCTTT.

The sample holds one count of this clone. The V call is TRBV5-4, the J call TRBJ2-3, with 16 bases that match TRBD2. The CDR3 runs to 17 residues. Germline V CDR1 and CDR2: SGHNT, YYREEE (reference sequence). Trimming took 4 bases from V and 4 from J; bases not matched to a gene: 6. The CDR3 here is CASSGGTSGGGADTQYF. CDR3 nucleotide sequence: TGTGCCAGCAGCGGAGGGACTAGCGGGGGGGGCGCAGATACGCAGTATTTT.

This clone was detected only a few times. The chain links TRBV6-5 to TRBJ1-6, with a weak D call TRBD1 (6 bases). Between the trimmed V and J ends, which lost 6 bases and 10 bases, there was a span of 10 bases. The CDR3 consists of 12 residues. Germline lookup yields CDR1 MNHEY and CDR2 SVGAGI. The CDR3 is CASRTGPSPLHF. CDR3 nucleotide sequence: TGTGCCAGCAGGACAGGTCCATCACCCCTCCACTTT.

This sequence joins TRBV19 and TRBJ1-3; D unclear. There are 16 residues in the CDR3. The V gene lost 1 base and the J gene lost 0 bases, with 10 bases spanning the gap. Germline CDR1 LNHDA, CDR2 SQIVND (reference sequence). The CDR3, as DNA: TGTGCCAGTAGTATAGGGGGATACTTCTCTGGAAACACCATATATTTT. This gives the protein CASSIGGYFSGNTIYF.

This clone showed up just a few times. J is TRBJ1-5 and V is TRBV6-6, with a tentative D call TRBD1 (5 bases). V was pared by 2 bases and J by 4 bases, with 15 bases between. Germline CDR1 MNHNY, CDR2 SVGAGI (reference sequence). CDR3 size: 16 residues. CDR3 sequence reads: CASSYAREIKNQPQHF. The DNA for the CDR3 is TGTGCCAGCAGTTACGCCAGGGAGATAAAGAATCAGCCCCAGCATTTT.

The chain has TRBV28 and TRBJ2-7; the D gene is possibly TRBD1 (7 bases). CDR1 MDHEN and CDR2 SYDVKM come from the germline V gene. The CDR3 consists of 13 residues. V lost 7 bases and J 4 bases, leaving 14 bases between the germline ends. The CDR3: CASTQGRGYEQYF. The CDR3 nucleotides read TGTGCCAGCACACAGGGGCGGGGATACGAGCAGTACTTC. Combining the CDR3 with reference TRBV28 and TRBJ2-7 gives the whole variable domain DVKVTQSSRYLVKRTGEKVFLECVQDMDHENMFWYRQDPGLGLRLIYFSYDVKMKEKGDIPEGYSVSREKKERFSLILESASTNQTSMYLCASTQGRGYEQYFGPGTRLTVT.